The 29 T cell receptor beta chains listed next were all sequenced from one sample in a study of cytotoxic CD8 clonotypes in ibrutinib-treated CLL. Profiling relied on immunoSEQ multiplex PCR, and the TCRdb table lists in-frame clones only, not all of them. The profile shows tens of thousands of clones, 45% to 65% of them singletons. The sample in question was PBMCs, obtained after 12 months of ibrutinib treatment. These receptors were taken from a human donor with chronic lymphocytic leukemia.

This clone was seen only a few times. This chain connects TRBV27 to TRBJ2-3; TRBD1 agrees at 9 bases. CDR1 is MNHEY and CDR2 is SMNVEV in the germline V gene (reference sequence). CDR3 length equals 13 residues. The V and J ends lost 6 bases and 8 bases, in that order; junction bases with no gene match: 6. The CDR3 region has the DNA TGTGCCAGCAGATCACAGGGGGCCCTTACGCAGTATTTT. It yields the protein CASRSQGALTQYF.

The chain employs TRBV6-6 and TRBJ2-2; D not certain. The CDR3 has 14 residues. V was clipped by 2 bases and J by 2 bases, with 6 bases between them. The germline V gene encodes CDR1 MNHNY and CDR2 SVGAGI (reference sequence). The CDR3 DNA sequence: TGTGCCAGCAGTTACCTTATAAACACCGGGGAGCTGTTTTTT. It encodes CASSYLINTGELFF.

This clone appeared a single time. The chain is built from TRBV6-1 and TRBJ1-5, with D tentatively TRBD1 (5 bases). Germline assignment: CDR1 MNHNS and CDR2 SASEGT. V shed 4 bases and J shed 4 bases, with 8 bases lying between them. CDR3 length equals 13 residues. DNA for the CDR3: TGTGCCAGCAGTGCAGGGTGGAATCAGCCCCAGCATTTT. Translating gives CASSAGWNQPQHF.

In this sample, this clone turned up many times. The chain joins TRBV21-1 to TRBJ1-1. TRBV21-1 is marked as a pseudogene. This CDR3 is 11 amino acids long. The CDR3 region has the DNA TGTGCCAGCAGCAACGTGGATGAAGCTTTCTTT. It is translated as CASSNVDEAFF.

The gene calls are TRBV11-2 and TRBJ1-5, with TRBD1 matching 7 bases. Germline CDR1 SGHAT, CDR2 FQNNGV. The length of the CDR3 is 16 residues. V gave up 3 bases and J gave up 0 bases; unmatched junction bases: 5. DNA for the CDR3: TGTGCCAGCAGCTTGTATGCAGGGGGTAGCAATCAGCCCCAGCATTTT. It encodes CASSLYAGGSNQPQHF. The full variable domain, its missing parts supplied by reference TRBV11-2 and TRBJ1-5, is EAGVAQSPRYKIIEKRQSVAFWCNPISGHATLYWYQQILGQGPKLLIQFQNNGVVDDSQLPKDRFSAERLKGVDSTLKIQPAKLEDSAVYLCASSLYAGGSNQPQHFGDGTRLSIL.

This chain joins TRBV27 and TRBJ2-7, with 7 bases aligning to TRBD2. The CDR3 covers 16 residues. J gave up 2 bases and V 8 bases, and 15 bases lay outside the gene matches. Germline-derived CDR1 and CDR2 are MNHEY and SMNVEV (reference sequence). CDR3: CASDRSSLAPAYEQYF. In DNA, the CDR3 is TGTGCCAGCGACCGATCCTCACTAGCGCCCGCCTACGAGCAGTACTTC.

The CDR3, as DNA: TGTGCCAGCAGTTTATGGGACAACCTGAAGATGGAGGCTTTCTTT. Protein: CASSLWDNLKMEAFF. This chain uses TRBV28 with TRBJ1-1, with a weak D call TRBD1 (5 bases). The ends were cut back, 0 bases at V and 11 bases at J, with 19 bases in the middle. Germline loops: CDR1 MDHEN, CDR2 SYDVKM. The CDR3 has 15 amino acids.

The chain uses TRBV2 and TRBJ2-1; TRBD2 matches 12 bases. Trimming cost V 4 bases and J 6 bases; bases outside gene matches: 1. Looked up from germline, CDR1 is SNHLY and CDR2 is FYNNEI. CDR3 length: 14 amino acids. This CDR3 reads CASSGTSGTNEQFF. The CDR3 DNA reads as TGTGCCAGCAGTGGGACTAGCGGGACCAATGAGCAGTTCTTC.

In this sample, this clone turned up once. The V call is TRBV2, the J call TRBJ2-5, with 7 bases identical to TRBD1. CDR3 size: 14 residues. Germline CDR1 SNHLY, CDR2 FYNNEI. V lost 2 bases and J lost 2; bases outside the gene matches: 2. CDR3 loop: CASSEQGEQETQYF. CDR3 DNA sequence: TGTGCCAGCAGTGAACAGGGGGAACAAGAGACCCAGTACTTC.

The chain links TRBV27 to TRBJ2-7; 10 bases map to TRBD2. The germline CDR1 and CDR2 sequences are MNHEY and SMNVEV (reference sequence). The CDR3 runs to 14 residues. The junction had 7 bases not matched to a gene; V was cut back by 5 bases and J by 6 bases. This CDR3 reads CASSQASGSFEQYF. In DNA, the CDR3 is TGTGCCAGCAGTCAGGCTAGCGGGAGTTTCGAGCAGTACTTC.

The chain has TRBV5-4 and TRBJ1-2; D is unresolved. The germline V gene encodes CDR1 SGHNT and CDR2 YYREEE (reference sequence). This CDR3 has 11 residues. V lost 10 bases, J lost 4 bases, and 11 bases lay in between. The CDR3 loop reads CAPTNGYGYTF. The DNA for the CDR3 is TGTGCCCCCACAAACGGCTATGGCTACACCTTC.

The chain has TRBV29-1 and TRBJ2-7; 7 bases are a match to TRBD1. CDR1 is SQVTM, CDR2 ANQGSEA, per germline. Germline trimming cut 4 bases from V and 0 bases from J; bases unmatched to any gene: 3. There are 13 residues in the CDR3. The CDR3 is CSVARDSSYEQYF. Written as DNA, the CDR3 is TGCAGCGTTGCCCGGGACAGCTCCTACGAGCAGTACTTC.

In this sample, this clone turned up a few times. The rearrangement uses TRBV7-6 and TRBJ2-1; 9 nucleotides align to TRBD2. The CDR3 runs to 15 residues. V shed 1 base and J 4 bases; nucleotides not matched to a gene: 2. In germline, CDR1 is SGHVS, CDR2 FNYEAQ. The CDR3, as DNA: TGTGCCAGCAGCTTAGGCGGGAGGGCGTACAATGAGCAGTTCTTC. Encoded protein: CASSLGGRAYNEQFF.

This clone has at least ten counts. The rearrangement links TRBV6-5 to TRBJ1-2, with D possibly being TRBD1 (5 bases). Germline V gene data show CDR1 as MNHEY and CDR2 as SVGAGI. Trimming shortened V by 6 bases and J by 3 bases, and 11 bases separated the two germline ends. This CDR3 comprises 13 residues. In DNA, the CDR3 is TGTGCCAGCAGGGCCGACAGCCACTATGGCTACACCTTC. This translates into CASRADSHYGYTF.

J is TRBJ1-2 and V is TRBV6-5, with D unresolved. V lost 10 bases to trimming and J lost 2 bases, with 14 bases between them. The CDR3 runs 13 residues. The V gene's germline CDR1 is MNHEY and CDR2 SVGAGI. CDR3 sequence reads: CATKLWGNYGYTF. CDR3 nucleotide sequence: TGTGCCACCAAGCTATGGGGAAACTATGGCTACACCTTC.

A few counts support this clone. The rearrangement uses TRBV27 and TRBJ2-7; TRBD2 is a possible D gene (5 bases). Deletions cut 5 bases from V and 2 bases from J, with 13 bases between. The CDR3 is made up of 14 amino acids. CDR1 and CDR2 (germline): MNHEY, SMNVEV (reference sequence). The CDR3, as DNA: TGTGCCAGCAGTGACGAGCGGAATCCCTACGAGCAGTACTTC. Protein sequence: CASSDERNPYEQYF.

V gene TRBV19 combines with J gene TRBJ2-3; TRBD1 aligns across 8 bases. In germline, CDR1 is LNHDA, CDR2 SQIVND (reference sequence). The J segment lost 0 bases and the V segment lost 5 bases, leaving 4 bases of the junction unmatched. This CDR3 comprises 15 residues. The CDR3 here is CASSLQGVSTDTQYF. Here the CDR3 DNA reads TGTGCCAGTAGTCTACAGGGGGTTAGCACAGATACGCAGTATTTT.

The chain links TRBV19 to TRBJ2-1; D unresolved. Germline lookup yields CDR1 LNHDA and CDR2 SQIVND (reference sequence). The CDR3 contains 12 residues. Trimming took 5 bases from V and 9 from J, leaving 11 bases between them. The CDR3 coding sequence is TGTGCCAGTAGTCTGCAGATCGGTGAGCAGTTCTTC. It codes for CASSLQIGEQFF.

This clone was seen a handful of times. The gene calls are TRBV6-1 and TRBJ2-3; D is uncertain. The CDR3 length is 14 residues. From germline, CDR1 is MNHNS and CDR2 SASEGT. Between the trimmed V and J ends, which lost 8 bases and 0 bases, there was a span of 12 bases. CDR3 in amino acids: CASLFTASTDTQYF. CDR3 DNA sequence: TGTGCCAGCCTCTTCACGGCTAGCACAGATACGCAGTATTTT.

This chain links TRBV5-1 with TRBJ2-2; unclear D gene. The CDR3 extends over 14 amino acids. Per germline, CDR1 SGHRS and CDR2 YFSETQ. Trimming shortened V by 0 bases and J by 4 bases, and 7 bases separated the two germline ends. CDR3 DNA sequence: TGCGCCAGCAGCTTGGGGCTCTCCACCGGGGAGCTGTTTTTT. Amino acids: CASSLGLSTGELFF.

This clone was recorded once. The V gene is TRBV29-1, the J gene TRBJ2-2; D gene uncertain. The CDR3 contains 14 residues. Trimming shortened V by 4 bases and J by 6 bases, and 15 bases separated the two germline ends. CDR1 and CDR2 (germline): SQVTM, ANQGSEA. CDR3 sequence reads: CSVVLPRRPGELFF. In DNA, the CDR3 is TGCAGCGTTGTGCTTCCGAGGCGCCCCGGGGAGCTGTTTTTT.

The chain links TRBV28 to TRBJ2-1; TRBD1 matches at 8 bases. This CDR3 has 13 residues. The J segment lost 9 bases and the V segment lost 8 bases, leaving 9 bases of the junction unmatched. The germline V gene has CDR1 MDHEN and CDR2 SYDVKM. DNA for the CDR3: TGTGCCAGCCTCAGGGGGCCCGGGGGTGAGCAGTTCTTC. Residues: CASLRGPGGEQFF.

This clone has just one count. This chain uses TRBV10-3 with TRBJ1-6; no clear D. Deletions cut 11 bases from V and 7 bases from J, with 12 bases between. The CDR3 has 12 residues. Germline CDR1 is ENHRY and CDR2 is SYGVKD. The CDR3 here is CAARPSNSPLHF. For the CDR3, the DNA is TGTGCCGCCAGGCCTTCCAATTCACCCCTCCACTTT.

The chain employs TRBV15 and TRBJ2-5, with 7 bases aligning to TRBD1. With V trimmed by 2 bases and J by 4 bases, 4 bases remained unmatched. Germline-derived CDR1 and CDR2 are LNHNV and YYDKDF (reference sequence). This CDR3 region has 14 residues. This chain's CDR3 is CATSRYTGVETQYF. DNA of the CDR3: TGTGCCACCAGCAGATACACAGGGGTAGAGACCCAGTACTTC.

The CDR3 nucleotides are TGTGCCAGTAGTATAGGGGGAGCTTACGAGCAGTACTTC. It specifies CASSIGGAYEQYF. The gene calls are TRBV19 and TRBJ2-7; possible D gene TRBD2, 5 bases. The ends were cut back, 1 base at V and 4 bases at J, with 8 bases in the middle. This CDR3 contains 13 residues. Germline CDR1 LNHDA, CDR2 SQIVND (reference sequence). The full variable domain, with the rest looked up from reference TRBV19 and TRBJ2-7, is DGGITQSPKYLFRKEGQNVTLSCEQNLNHDAMYWYRQDPGQGLRLIYYSQIVNDFQKGDIAEGYSVSREKKESFPLTVTSAQKNPTAFYLCASSIGGAYEQYFGPGTRLTVT.

V gene TRBV5-4 combines with J gene TRBJ1-1; unclear D gene. Germline V lookup: CDR1 SGHNT, CDR2 YYREEE (reference sequence). Trimming pared 4 bases from V and 5 bases from J, leaving 15 bases between. The CDR3 has 14 amino acids. The CDR3 coding sequence is TGTGCCAGCAGCCTACCGGGCGTATGGACTGAAGCTTTCTTT. Translation: CASSLPGVWTEAFF.

This clone showed up just a few times. The chain combines TRBV6-1 with TRBJ2-7; no firm D call. The CDR3 has 13 residues. V gave up 2 bases and J gave up 2 bases, with 7 bases separating them. Germline loops: CDR1 MNHNS, CDR2 SASEGT. CDR3 sequence (DNA): TGTGCCAGCAGTGAAATTAGCCCCTACGAGCAGTACTTC. Translated: CASSEISPYEQYF.

The V and J genes are TRBV7-6 and TRBJ2-1; 10 positions match TRBD1. The J segment lost 4 bases and the V segment lost 1 base, leaving 1 base of the junction unmatched. This CDR3 has 15 residues. The germline CDR1 and CDR2 sequences are SGHVS and FNYEAQ. CDR3 region: CASSLGQGAYNEQFF. CDR3 coding DNA: TGTGCCAGCAGCTTAGGACAGGGGGCTTACAATGAGCAGTTCTTC. Variable domain in full (rest from reference TRBV7-6 and TRBJ2-1): GAGVSQSPRYKVTKRGQDVALRCDPISGHVSLYWYRQALGQGPEFLTYFNYEAQQDKSGLPNDRFSAERPEGSISTLTIQRTEQRDSAMYRCASSLGQGAYNEQFFGPGTRLTVL.

The chain recombines TRBV11-2 with TRBJ1-5; D is ambiguous. Germline loops: CDR1 SGHAT, CDR2 FQNNGV. V shed 5 bases and J shed 4 bases, with 12 bases lying between them. CDR3 length: 14 residues. The CDR3 DNA reads TGTGCCAGCAGCCCCTTTGGACCTAATCAGCCCCAGCATTTT. Its translation: CASSPFGPNQPQHF.